These T cell receptor beta chains were read from a single sample in a study of T cells in Graves' hyperthyroidism and ophthalmopathy. A single record per CDR3 protein comes from TCRdb applying MiXCR to the multiplex PCR reads. This table has almost 250,000 distinct CDR3 sequences, roughly 22% appearing once. Material for sequencing was blood. The receptors here all came from a woman aged 40 to 50 with Graves' ophthalmopathy. Each CDR3 is given without its conserved first and last residue. Fields, in order: V gene, J gene, CDR3 protein.

V: TRBV25-1
J: TRBJ2-5
CDR3: ASSESVSGQETQY

V: TRBV28
J: TRBJ2-5
CDR3: ASSFPETGGEGQETQY

V: TRBV28
J: TRBJ1-2
CDR3: ASHTRDRANYGYT

V: TRBV11-2
J: TRBJ2-5
CDR3: ASSGLAGSETQY

V: TRBV20-1
J: TRBJ1-1
CDR3: SASGTGATEAF

V: TRBV3-1
J: TRBJ2-7
CDR3: ASSQGIGGYEQY

V: TRBV30
J: TRBJ1-6
CDR3: AWSSAAPNSPLH

V: TRBV12-3/TRBV12-4
J: TRBJ2-7
CDR3: ASSLDRGGNEQY

V: TRBV28
J: TRBJ1-1
CDR3: ASSLRSTGGYTEAF

V: TRBV19
J: TRBJ1-2
CDR3: ASSLIQGANYGYT

V: TRBV9
J: TRBJ2-2
CDR3: ASSPRQFNTGELF

V: TRBV27
J: TRBJ1-5
CDR3: ASSLEGQQPQH

V: TRBV27
J: TRBJ2-1
CDR3: ARGQGCEQF

V: TRBV29-1
J: TRBJ2-2
CDR3: SVEEGLAGGPGELF

V: TRBV6-1
J: TRBJ2-1
CDR3: ASRPGQGPDNEQF

V: TRBV6-2/TRBV6-3
J: TRBJ1-5
CDR3: ASSNRGQPQH

V: TRBV6-2/TRBV6-3
J: TRBJ1-1
CDR3: ASSLSQKMNTEAF

V: TRBV28
J: TRBJ2-2
CDR3: ASSFIGDTGELF

V: TRBV27
J: TRBJ2-7
CDR3: ASSLIQGRGEQY

V: TRBV29-1
J: TRBJ2-7
CDR3: SVEDPPSSGSINEQY

V: TRBV5-1
J: TRBJ2-7
CDR3: ASSLAPAGGYYEQY

V: TRBV30
J: TRBJ1-5
CDR3: AWSPRAVVGQPQH

V: TRBV20-1
J: TRBJ2-7
CDR3: SPGQGRGAYEQY

V: TRBV30
J: TRBJ2-4
CDR3: AWRLPGANIQY

V: TRBV5-1
J: TRBJ2-7
CDR3: ASSYVGGGDEQY

V: TRBV21-1
J: TRBJ2-7
CDR3: ASSARGREKRERRSYEQY

V: TRBV5-1
J: TRBJ1-1
CDR3: ASSATGNSEAF

V: TRBV28
J: TRBJ2-4
CDR3: ASSLAEAKNIQY

V: TRBV12-3/TRBV12-4
J: TRBJ2-1
CDR3: ASRPQTSGYNEQF

V: TRBV4-1
J: TRBJ2-2
CDR3: ASSPYLDVGELF

V: TRBV11-2
J: TRBJ2-4
CDR3: ASSLAQPLAKNIQY

V: TRBV2
J: TRBJ2-7
CDR3: ASSAGRPFTEQY

V: TRBV5-1
J: TRBJ2-5
CDR3: ASSLAPSGAQETQY

V: TRBV28
J: TRBJ1-1
CDR3: ASNRQGWGAF

V: TRBV6-2/TRBV6-3
J: TRBJ1-2
CDR3: ASSYPPPRGLNNGYT

V: TRBV20-1
J: TRBJ1-2
CDR3: SASDSRTLPAYGYT

V: TRBV6-1
J: TRBJ1-5
CDR3: ASSVVQGANQPQH

V: TRBV28
J: TRBJ1-2
CDR3: ASSFFERGTGYGYT

V: TRBV12-3/TRBV12-4
J: TRBJ2-2
CDR3: ASSFFPGFTGELF

V: TRBV12-3/TRBV12-4
J: TRBJ2-7
CDR3: ASSLGTGTTYEQY

V: TRBV28
J: TRBJ2-4
CDR3: ATRGGGKGKNIQY

V: TRBV12-3/TRBV12-4
J: TRBJ1-1
CDR3: ASSLGAGTEAF

V: TRBV6-5
J: TRBJ2-7
CDR3: ASSSGLAV

V: TRBV29-1
J: TRBJ1-1
CDR3: SAAPDRNTEAF

V: TRBV11-2
J: TRBJ2-7
CDR3: ASSLEAKRNYEQY

V: TRBV12-3/TRBV12-4
J: TRBJ2-7
CDR3: ASSLRLSGRRAYEQY

V: TRBV6-1
J: TRBJ1-1
CDR3: ASREQGIGTEAF

V: TRBV12-3/TRBV12-4
J: TRBJ2-7
CDR3: ASSLRTSGGDEQY

V: TRBV6-5
J: TRBJ2-1
CDR3: ASSYSGRSYNEQF

V: TRBV12-5
J: TRBJ2-7
CDR3: ASGLVKTSGRARVTYEQY